This record covers a single T cell receptor beta chain. The data stem from a study of PD-L1 blockade in urothelial cancer. Turning to the study itself: The patients' atezolizumab therapy, 1,200 mg intravenously every 3 weeks, started at some point between 2013 and 2014. A median of roughly 130,000 T cells was found in the blood samples.

Using immunoSEQ multiplex PCR, the repertoire was profiled, and TCRdb retains in-frame clones only, with some absent. The sample carries about 120,000 clones, around 93% recorded once. Time point noted: peripheral blood 6 weeks after treatment start. With 6 bases clipped from V and 4 bases from J, the junction kept 10 bases outside the gene matches. This CDR3 comprises 15 residues. CDR1 is MNHEY and CDR2 is SVGAGI in the germline V gene. This clonotype originated in a man in his fifties or sixties with urothelial cancer. This specimen consisted of PBMCs, obtained around atezolizumab (anti-PD-L1) treatment. The chain couples TRBV6-5 to TRBJ1-2; TRBD1 matches at 8 bases. The CDR3 DNA reads TGTGCCAGCAGGCCAGCAGGGGGCAGTGGCTATGGCTACACCTTC. Protein product: CASRPAGGSGYGYTF.